Below, 20 T cell receptor beta chains from the same sample are listed, as sequenced in a study of blood T cell repertoires in COVID-19. Repertoires were generated with immunoSEQ multiplex PCR, while TCRdb's copy carries only in-frame clones and drops some. This table has around 250,000 clones, roughly 80% appearing once. Specimen: peripheral blood. The receptors stem from a woman between 18 and 29 years old with acute or convalescent COVID-19.

A single count supports this clone. The rearrangement uses TRBV5-1 and TRBJ2-7, with D possibly being TRBD1 (5 bases). V was shortened by 0 bases and J by 6 bases, with 13 bases between the two germline ends. Germline V gives CDR1 SGHRS, CDR2 YFSETQ. The CDR3 loop spans 14 amino acids. CDR3 coding DNA: TGCGCCAGCAGCTTGGGACCTCTTCAGGGCGAGCAGTACTTC. Translated, it gives CASSLGPLQGEQYF. The variable domain in full, with the rest retrieved from reference TRBV5-1 and TRBJ2-7, is KAGVTQTPRYLIKTRGQQVTLSCSPISGHRSVSWYQQTPGQGLQFLFEYFSETQRNKGNFPGRFSGRQFSNSRSEMNVSTLELGDSALYLCASSLGPLQGEQYFGPGTRLTVT.

The rearrangement links TRBV29-1 to TRBJ2-1; 9 positions agree with TRBD2. The V and J ends lost 3 bases and 8 bases, in that order; junction bases with no gene match: 8. Looked up from germline, CDR1 is SQVTM and CDR2 is ANQGSEA. CDR3 size: 14 residues. The CDR3 here is CSVDNVAGGDEQFF. The CDR3 nucleotides are TGCAGCGTTGACAATGTGGCGGGAGGGGATGAGCAGTTCTTC.

V is TRBV24-1 and J is TRBJ2-5; D is perhaps TRBD1 (5 bases). The CDR3 contains 12 residues. Trimming shortened V by 5 bases and J by 5 bases, and 8 bases separated the two germline ends. The germline V gene encodes CDR1 KGHDR and CDR2 SFDVKD. Here the CDR3 DNA reads TGTGCCACCAGTGGGGGCAGGGAGACCCAGTACTTC. Translated: CATSGGRETQYF.

The chain carries TRBV4-3 and TRBJ2-1; 10 bases map to TRBD2. Germline V gene data show CDR1 as LGHNA and CDR2 as YSLEER. The V gene end was trimmed by 0 bases and the J gene end by 3 bases; junction bases not matched to a gene: 2. This CDR3 is 16 amino acids long. For the CDR3, the DNA is TGCGCCAGCAGCCAAGAGCTAGCGGGGGACTACAATGAGCAGTTCTTC. Its protein is CASSQELAGDYNEQFF.

The chain uses TRBV6-4 and TRBJ1-5; 8 nucleotides align to TRBD1. V lost 7 bases and J lost 9; bases outside the gene matches: 11. The CDR3 loop spans 14 amino acids. CDR1 and CDR2 from the germline V gene are MRHNA and SNTAGT. The CDR3 loop reads CASTTDRALSPQHF. CDR3 coding DNA: TGTGCCAGCACTACGGACAGGGCCTTATCGCCCCAGCATTTT.

The chain has TRBV6-5 and TRBJ2-7, with TRBD2 matching 7 bases. The CDR3 has 15 residues. V was clipped by 8 bases and J by 2 bases; unmatched bases: 12. Looked up from germline, CDR1 is MNHEY and CDR2 is SVGAGI. The CDR3 nucleotides read TGTGCCAGCTTCGGTGGTGCTAGCGGAGCCTACGAGCAGTACTTC. The encoded protein is CASFGGASGAYEQYF.

The rearrangement uses TRBV9 and TRBJ2-1, with D maybe TRBD2 (6 bases). The V gene's germline CDR1 is SGDLS and CDR2 YYNGEE. The CDR3 is 13 amino acids. V was cut by 3 bases and J by 10 bases, with 14 bases left in between. The CDR3 nucleotides read TGTGCCAGCAGCGAATCGCCGGGACTGGAGCAGTTCTTC. This codes for CASSESPGLEQFF.

The J gene is TRBJ1-2, the V gene TRBV27; 8 bases map to TRBD1. The trim removed 8 bases at V and 8 bases at J, leaving 7 bases unmatched. The CDR3 sequence is 12 residues long. Per the germline V gene, CDR1 is MNHEY and CDR2 is SMNVEV (reference sequence). The CDR3 sequence: CASQGALDGYTF. DNA of the CDR3: TGTGCCAGCCAGGGGGCGCTGGACGGCTACACCTTC.

V is TRBV6-5 and J is TRBJ2-5, with a possible D match to TRBD2 (5 bases). This CDR3 spans 11 amino acids. CDR1 and CDR2 from the germline V gene are MNHEY and SVGAGI. Trimming took off 8 bases at V and 4 bases at J, with 8 bases between the two ends. The CDR3 nucleotides are TGTGCCAGCGCTCGGGGAGAGACCCAGTACTTC. Amino acid sequence: CASARGETQYF.

Only a few counts were recorded for this clone. The rearrangement links TRBV7-2 to TRBJ1-2; no reliable D call. The germline CDR1 and CDR2 sequences are SGHTA and FQGNSA. The CDR3 totals 14 residues. With 5 bases removed from V and 5 bases from J, the gap between germline ends came to 15 bases. As DNA, the CDR3 is TGTGCCAGCAGCCGGAGAGAAGACGGGTATGGCTACACCTTC. Amino acids: CASSRREDGYGYTF. The variable domain in full, with the rest retrieved from reference TRBV7-2 and TRBJ1-2, is GAGVSQSPSNKVTEKGKDVELRCDPISGHTALYWYRQSLGQGLEFLIYFQGNSAPDKSGLPSDRFSAERTGGSVSTLTIQRTQQEDSAVYLCASSRREDGYGYTFGSGTRLTVV.

The chain employs TRBV6-5 and TRBJ2-7, with 8 bases matching TRBD1. V was pared by 6 bases and J by 6 bases, with 7 bases of the junction left unmatched. The CDR3 totals 13 residues. Per the germline V gene, CDR1 is MNHEY and CDR2 is SVGAGI. The DNA for the CDR3 is TGTGCCAGCAGCATGGACAGGGTGAGCGAGCAGTACTTC. It codes for CASSMDRVSEQYF.

The chain recombines TRBV27 with TRBJ2-7; D is possibly TRBD2 (7 bases). V dropped 4 bases and J dropped 3 bases, with 13 bases sitting between them. The CDR3 runs 14 residues. Germline-derived CDR1 and CDR2 are MNHEY and SMNVEV (reference sequence). CDR3 region: CASSWGGDGYEQYF. The CDR3 DNA is TGTGCCAGCAGTTGGGGGGGCGACGGCTACGAGCAGTACTTC.

The chain uses TRBV6-5 and TRBJ1-3; 7 nucleotides agree with TRBD1. CDR1 MNHEY and CDR2 SVGAGI come from the germline V gene. The CDR3 extends over 16 amino acids. The J segment lost 2 bases and the V segment lost 0 bases, leaving 4 bases of the junction unmatched. CDR3 nucleotide sequence: TGTGCCAGCAGTTACTCGACAGGGACGACTGGAAACACCATATATTTT. Translating gives CASSYSTGTTGNTIYF.

J is TRBJ2-7 and V is TRBV12-3 or TRBV12-4; D possibly corresponds to TRBD2 (5 bases). This CDR3 has 12 amino acids. V shed 4 bases and J shed 7 bases, with 11 bases lying between them. Here the CDR3 reads CASSSSGWEQYF. The DNA for the CDR3 is TGTGCCAGCAGTTCAAGCGGTTGGGAGCAGTACTTC.

The chain recombines TRBV5-4 with TRBJ1-1, with 11 bases that match TRBD1. V dropped 4 bases and J dropped 2; count of bases not matched to a gene: 10. Germline values: CDR1 SGHNT, CDR2 YYREEE (reference sequence). The CDR3 is 17 amino acids. CDR3: CASSPTGTGGFNTEAFF. For the CDR3, the DNA is TGTGCCAGCAGCCCGACCGGGACAGGGGGGTTTAACACTGAAGCTTTCTTT.

The rearrangement links TRBV7-2 to TRBJ2-1, with 10 nucleotides matching TRBD2. The CDR3 sequence is 15 residues long. The J segment lost 6 bases and the V segment lost 3 bases, leaving 5 bases of the junction unmatched. Germline-derived CDR1 and CDR2 are SGHTA and FQGNSA. In DNA form, the CDR3 reads TGTGCCAGCAGCTTCCTAGCGGGAGTGTCCAATGAGCAGTTCTTC. Translated: CASSFLAGVSNEQFF.

V is TRBV5-1 and J is TRBJ1-2, with D possibly being TRBD1 (6 bases). Germline V gives CDR1 SGHRS, CDR2 YFSETQ. Trimming removed 4 bases at V and 2 bases at J, with 12 bases between. The CDR3 totals 14 residues. CDR3: CASSRDTMNYGYTF. In DNA form, the CDR3 reads TGCGCCAGCAGCCGGGACACCATGAACTATGGCTACACCTTC. Supplemented by reference TRBV5-1 and TRBJ1-2, the full variable domain reads KAGVTQTPRYLIKTRGQQVTLSCSPISGHRSVSWYQQTPGQGLQFLFEYFSETQRNKGNFPGRFSGRQFSNSRSEMNVSTLELGDSALYLCASSRDTMNYGYTFGSGTRLTVV.

This clone was seen ten or more times. CDR3 in DNA: TGTGCCACCAGCAGGGGGACTAGGGTCAATGAGCAGTTCTTC. Protein product: CATSRGTRVNEQFF. The rearrangement links TRBV15 to TRBJ2-1, with 8 bases matching TRBD2. The CDR3 covers 14 residues. Germline CDR1 reads LNHNV; CDR2 reads YYDKDF (reference sequence). V lost 3 bases to trimming and J lost 6 bases; unmatched junction nucleotides: 4.

This clone was recorded a few times. The gene calls are TRBV4-1 and TRBJ1-3, with D uncertain. Germline CDR1 and CDR2: MGHRA and YSYEKL. The CDR3 totals 15 residues. Trimming pared 0 bases from V and 4 bases from J, leaving 10 bases between. CDR3 coding DNA: TGCGCCAGCAGCCAAGATCCCAGAACCGGAAACACCATATATTTT. Translating gives CASSQDPRTGNTIYF.

This clone showed up just once. The V and J genes are TRBV7-6 and TRBJ2-1; the D is unclear. V lost 5 bases, J lost 2 bases, and 13 bases lay in between. This CDR3 has 15 residues. Germline CDR1 and CDR2: SGHVS and FNYEAQ. The CDR3, as DNA: TGTGCCAGCAGCAATAAGTCCACAACCTACAATGAGCAGTTCTTC. It codes for CASSNKSTTYNEQFF.